The T cell receptor (beta chain) described here comes from a study of CD8 T cells in Susac syndrome. RNA in amounts of roughly 0.45 to 1 ug was reverse transcribed with random hexamers. In TCRdb, the immunoSEQ multiplex PCR reads were re-called with MiXCR into one record per CDR3 protein. This sample has some 450,000 distinct CDR3 sequences; more than 80% occur once, and the top ten carry more than 0.09%. V lost 2 bases and J lost 1, with 6 bases in between. Germline CDR1 reads MNHEY; CDR2 reads SVGEGT. There are 15 residues in the CDR3. About this clonotype itself: What it binds is unknown.

The multiple sclerosis control group was made up of treatment-naive patients with stable or active relapsing-remitting disease. Negative magnetic isolation gave CD8+ and CD4+ cells; FACS enriched CD8+ TEMRA. Study findings and constraints: Only a relatively small number of individuals were included in the TCR sequencing and HLA analysis.

The sequence came from a human donor with multiple sclerosis. The specimen sequenced was CD8+ T cells from PBMCs. The chain employs TRBV6-2 or TRBV6-3 and TRBJ1-6; D ambiguous. The DNA of the CDR3 is TGTGCCAGCAGTTACCGAGGGTCCTATAATTCACCCCTCCACTTT. This sequence encodes CASSYRGSYNSPLHF.